The T cell receptor beta chain under discussion was sequenced for a study of cytomegalovirus exposure and HLA in healthy donors. Some clones are missing from TCRdb's copy, which holds only in-frame ones; the method was immunoSEQ multiplex PCR. Here the sample spans about 110,000 clones, about nine tenths being singletons. This clonotype was sampled from a woman aged 18-29 years in good health and CMV-seronegative. The source material was PBMCs.

The CDR3: CASSQIDQYAGNTYEQYF. CDR3 coding DNA: TGTGCCAGCAGCCAAATAGACCAATACGCCGGGAACACCTACGAGCAGTACTTC. The chain employs TRBV16 and TRBJ2-7; TRBD2 is a possible D gene (5 bases). With 2 bases removed from V and 2 bases from J, the gap between germline ends came to 22 bases. The CDR3 sequence is 18 residues long. Germline V gene data show CDR1 as KGHSY and CDR2 as FQNENV. The whole variable domain, remainder taken from reference TRBV16 and TRBJ2-7, is GEEVAQTPKHLVRGEGQKAKLYCAPIKGHSYVFWYQQVLKNEFKFLISFQNENVFDETGMPKERFSAKCLPNSPCSLEIQATKLEDSAVYFCASSQIDQYAGNTYEQYFGPGTRLTVT.